This entry lists 10 T cell receptor beta chains sequenced from one sample in a study of OX40 agonist ivuxolimab in advanced cancers. TCRdb's table, derived via immunoSEQ multiplex PCR, lists solely in-frame clones and lacks some. The sample includes around 110,000 clones, around 93% of them seen just once. Sequencing was performed on CD4+ or CD8+ T cells sorted from blood, taken in a trial of the OX40 agonist ivuxolimab. These receptors were taken from an adult with an advanced solid tumor such as melanoma, head and neck, liver or kidney cancer.

V gene TRBV28 combines with J gene TRBJ1-5; D is unresolved. This CDR3 spans 14 amino acids. Germline V gives CDR1 MDHEN, CDR2 SYDVKM. V lost 5 bases and J 4 bases, leaving 12 bases between the germline ends. DNA of the CDR3: TGTGCCAGCAGTACCTGGACGACGAATCAGCCCCAGCATTTT. It codes for CASSTWTTNQPQHF.

The V call is TRBV18, the J call TRBJ2-7; 7 bases align to TRBD1. The J segment lost 6 bases and the V segment lost 3 bases, leaving 8 bases of the junction unmatched. The length of the CDR3 is 14 residues. CDR1 and CDR2 (germline): KGHSH, LQKENI. The CDR3 protein is CASSPTGDTGEQYF. The CDR3 DNA sequence: TGTGCCAGCTCACCTACAGGGGACACGGGCGAGCAGTACTTC. Using reference TRBV18 and TRBJ2-7 for the parts outside the CDR3, the full variable domain is NAGVMQNPRHLVRRRGQEARLRCSPMKGHSHVYWYRQLPEEGLKFMVYLQKENIIDESGMPKERFSAEFPKEGPSILRIQQVVRGDSAAYFCASSPTGDTGEQYFGPGTRLTVT.

The chain has TRBV5-1 and TRBJ1-1; a possible D gene is TRBD1 (5 bases). V was pared by 4 bases and J by 11 bases, with 21 bases between. This CDR3 has 14 amino acids. Germline CDR1 reads SGHRS; CDR2 reads YFSETQ. CDR3 nucleotide sequence: TGCGCCAGCAGCCTGGGCCAGGGCTTTCGATTTGCTTTCTTT. Translation: CASSLGQGFRFAFF. Full variable domain (outside the CDR3, taken from reference TRBV5-1 and TRBJ1-1): KAGVTQTPRYLIKTRGQQVTLSCSPISGHRSVSWYQQTPGQGLQFLFEYFSETQRNKGNFPGRFSGRQFSNSRSEMNVSTLELGDSALYLCASSLGQGFRFAFFGQGTRLTVV.

This rearrangement joins TRBV7-6 to TRBJ1-1; D remains ambiguous. The V gene lost 5 bases and the J gene lost 1 base, with 14 bases spanning the gap. Germline lookup yields CDR1 SGHVS and CDR2 FNYEAQ. The length of the CDR3 is 15 residues. CDR3 in DNA: TGTGCCAGCAGCAAGGCCCCGGAGGGGAACACTGAAGCTTTCTTT. This encodes CASSKAPEGNTEAFF.

This rearrangement joins TRBV4-2 to TRBJ1-2; a possible D gene is TRBD1 (5 bases). CDR1 and CDR2 (germline): LGHNA, YNFKEQ. This CDR3 region has 15 residues. Between the trimmed V and J ends, which lost 1 base and 4 bases, there was a span of 13 bases. In DNA form, the CDR3 reads TGTGCCAGCAGCCAAGCTAACCAGGGAGGCTATGGCTACACCTTC. Translating gives CASSQANQGGYGYTF.

The chain carries TRBV12-5 and TRBJ2-1; possibly TRBD2 for D (6 bases). The CDR3 loop spans 15 amino acids. V dropped 5 bases and J dropped 6 bases, with 17 bases sitting between them. Germline V gene data show CDR1 as LGHNT and CDR2 as FRNRAP. CDR3 nucleotide sequence: TGTGCTAGTGGTCCAATCGGGCGGGAAGTCAATGAGCAGTTCTTC. Residues: CASGPIGREVNEQFF.

The V call is TRBV11-2, the J call TRBJ1-1; 9 bases match TRBD1. With 6 bases clipped from V and 4 bases from J, the junction kept 9 bases outside the gene matches. Germline loops: CDR1 SGHAT, CDR2 FQNNGV. This CDR3 contains 15 residues. The CDR3 nucleotides read TGTGCCAGCAGTCAAAATACAGGGGGCGTCACTGAAGCTTTCTTT. Translated, it gives CASSQNTGGVTEAFF.

The V call is TRBV9, the J call TRBJ2-3; perhaps TRBD2 as D (6 bases). Germline V lookup: CDR1 SGDLS, CDR2 YYNGEE. The CDR3 runs 15 residues. V gave up 2 bases and J gave up 3 bases, with 13 bases separating them. CDR3 nucleotide sequence: TGTGCCAGCAGCGTCGGAGGGCGTACGACAGATACGCAGTATTTT. Translated, it gives CASSVGGRTTDTQYF.

The chain joins TRBV7-2 to TRBJ2-2; TRBD2 matches 12 bases. V trimming: 2 bases; J trimming: 5 bases; junction bases outside the gene matches: 6. Germline CDR1 reads SGHTA; CDR2 reads FQGNSA. This CDR3 spans 17 amino acids. For the CDR3, the DNA is TGTGCCAGCAGCTTACTTCTAGCGGGAGGGCGAACCGGGGAGCTGTTTTTT. The encoded protein is CASSLLLAGGRTGELFF.

The V gene is TRBV28, the J gene TRBJ2-7; 11 nucleotides line up with TRBD2. The CDR3 spans 16 residues. Trimming cost V 2 bases and J 3 bases; bases outside gene matches: 6. CDR1 and CDR2 (germline): MDHEN, SYDVKM. The CDR3, as DNA: TGTGCCAGCAGTTTAACTAGCGGGAGAACGCTCTACGAGCAGTACTTC. Protein: CASSLTSGRTLYEQYF. The whole variable domain, remainder taken from reference TRBV28 and TRBJ2-7, is DVKVTQSSRYLVKRTGEKVFLECVQDMDHENMFWYRQDPGLGLRLIYFSYDVKMKEKGDIPEGYSVSREKKERFSLILESASTNQTSMYLCASSLTSGRTLYEQYFGPGTRLTVT.